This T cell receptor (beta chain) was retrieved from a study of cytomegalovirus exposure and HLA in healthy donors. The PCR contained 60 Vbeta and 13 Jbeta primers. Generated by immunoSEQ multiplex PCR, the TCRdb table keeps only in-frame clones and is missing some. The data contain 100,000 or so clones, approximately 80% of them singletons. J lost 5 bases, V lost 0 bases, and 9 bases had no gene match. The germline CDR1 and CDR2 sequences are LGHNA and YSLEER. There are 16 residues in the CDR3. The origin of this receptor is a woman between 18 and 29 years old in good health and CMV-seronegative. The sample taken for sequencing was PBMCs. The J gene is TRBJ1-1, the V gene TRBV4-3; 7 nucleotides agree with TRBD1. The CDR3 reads CASSQDRGQVGTEAFF. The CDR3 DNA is TGCGCCAGCAGCCAAGATCGAGGACAGGTGGGGACTGAAGCTTTCTTT.